Listed here is a single TCR beta chain. These data are taken from a study of T cell changes during pregnancy in multiple sclerosis. The CDR3 has 17 residues. CDR1 is SGHRS, CDR2 YFSETQ, per germline. The V and J ends lost 4 bases and 1 base, in that order; junction bases with no gene match: 6. Profiled with immunoSEQ multiplex PCR; TCRdb holds only in-frame clones, not every one. In the table there are about 47,000 clones, about 91% of which are singletons. The chain recombines TRBV5-1 with TRBJ2-6, with 9 positions matching TRBD1. The source is a female donor with multiple sclerosis, enrolled in a pregnancy study. Sequences were derived from peripheral blood, sampled in the third trimester of pregnancy. CDR3 in DNA: TGCGCCAGCAGCCAGGGACAGGGAAATTCTGGGGCCAACGTCCTGACTTTC. Translated, it gives CASSQGQGNSGANVLTF.